The following is a T cell receptor (beta chain) sequence with its context. The antigen it binds to is not known. Per-nucleotide qualities are absent, and no much larger clonotype sits a single base away. Whole blood was collected in K2EDTA tubes by collaborating institutions according to the institutions' own protocols. For TCRbeta analysis, collaborator samples were shipped as frozen whole blood, as isolated PBMCs, or as DNA extracted from either sample type. The germline V gene encodes CDR1 KGHSH and CDR2 LQKENI. V is shortened by 5 bases, J by 3 bases, and the region joining them spans 14 bases. The CDR3 spans 14 residues, from the cysteine through the phenylalanine. Only the CDR3 portion is preserved as DNA: 42 bases, with reading frame beginning at the first base. TCRbeta CDR3 regions were amplified from genomic DNA by means of the immunoSEQ Assay, a bias-controlled multiplex PCR. Per the original workflow: Nucleated cell counts per sample were estimated from amplification of reference gene primers within the assay. Sequence reads were collapsed and filtered to measure the absolute abundance of every unique TCRbeta CDR3 rearrangement. For each sample, productive Simpson clonality was calculated by taking the square root of Simpson's diversity index across productive rearrangements. TCRdb stores this immuneACCESS table with in-frame sequences only. Part of the clones is absent; in the studies checked, under half of the shortfall reflects unresolved V genes, and no reason is known for the rest. V, J and clone size are those of that table, while D and trimming were read from the DNA. The sample has 200,000 to 250,000 clones on record, around 80% of them singletons. The ten largest clonotypes hold around 13% of the sample.

The record originates from a study of blood T cell repertoires in COVID-19 (dated by TCRdb to about 2020). Looking at the study overall: Samples from collaborators originated in the United States, Italy and Spain and spanned both the acute and convalescent phases of COVID-19. The sample metadata nearly always contained a de-identified subject ID, COVID-19 status, age in years and sex. The repertoires were released in a freely available public database intended as a resource for research on the immune response to SARS-CoV-2. The dataset comprised deeply sampled blood TCRbeta repertoires from subjects exposed to, actively infected with, or recovered from COVID-19. The material from the prospective study consisted of cDNA or gDNA derived from T cells, B-cell-depleted T cells, or PBMCs. Samples were obtained from the ongoing ImmuneRACE study (first 160 participants) and from about 1,300 subjects provided by 6 global collaborators. HLA class I and class II types, where available, came from metadata supplied by the sample provider rather than from assay-based typing.

Results the study describes overall, beyond this receptor: Clinical and demographic metadata were provided uncurated, with the amount varying by source and participant.

Sequenced: peripheral blood. The sequence derives from a human donor in a cohort sampled during active COVID-19. This receptor chain uses TRBV18 and TRBJ2-7; tentative D gene TRBD1, with 6 bases matching. The CDR3 in this case is CASSDGDIVYEQYF. The DNA sequence reads TGTGCCAGCTCAGATGGGGACATAGTCTACGAGCAGTACTTC.